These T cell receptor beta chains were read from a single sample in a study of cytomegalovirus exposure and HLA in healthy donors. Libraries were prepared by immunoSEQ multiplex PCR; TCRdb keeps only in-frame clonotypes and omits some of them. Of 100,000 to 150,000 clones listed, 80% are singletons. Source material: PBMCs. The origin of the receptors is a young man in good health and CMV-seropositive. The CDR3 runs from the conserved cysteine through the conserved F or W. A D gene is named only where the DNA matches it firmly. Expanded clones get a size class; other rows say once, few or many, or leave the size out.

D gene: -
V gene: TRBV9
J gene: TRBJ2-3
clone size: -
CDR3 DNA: TGTGCCAGCAGCGACGACAGGAAAGGTTTAGCAGATACGCAGTATTTT
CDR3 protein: CASSDDRKGLADTQYF

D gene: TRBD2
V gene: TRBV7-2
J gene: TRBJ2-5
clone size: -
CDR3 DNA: TGTGCCAGCAGCCTGACTAGCGGGGGTTGGGAGACCCAGTACTTC
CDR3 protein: CASSLTSGGWETQYF

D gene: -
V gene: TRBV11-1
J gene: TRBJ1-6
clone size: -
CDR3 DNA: TGTGCCAGCAGCTTGAAAGCTCTTAGAGGATCACCCCTCCACTTT
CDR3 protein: CASSLKALRGSPLHF

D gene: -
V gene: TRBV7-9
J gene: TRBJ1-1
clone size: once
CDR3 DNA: TGTGCCAGCAGCCCGATAGCTGTACCGAACACTGAAGCTTTCTTT
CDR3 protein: CASSPIAVPNTEAFF

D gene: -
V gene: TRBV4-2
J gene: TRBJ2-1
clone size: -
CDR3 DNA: TGTGCCAGCAGCCAAGATCACCTAGCAGCATACAATGAGCAGTTCTTC
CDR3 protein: CASSQDHLAAYNEQFF

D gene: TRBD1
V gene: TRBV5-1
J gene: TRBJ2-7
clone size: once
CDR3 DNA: TGCGCCAGCAGCTCCCGGACAGGGACCTACGAGCAGTACTTC
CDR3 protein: CASSSRTGTYEQYF

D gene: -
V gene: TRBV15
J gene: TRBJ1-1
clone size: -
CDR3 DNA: TGTGCCACCGAATTTGTGGGGGGAGTGACTGAAGCTTTCTTT
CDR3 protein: CATEFVGGVTEAFF

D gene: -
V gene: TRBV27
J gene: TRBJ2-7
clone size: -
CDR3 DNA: TGTGCCAGCAGTCGATATAGACAGGACGGCGAGCAGTACTTC
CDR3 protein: CASSRYRQDGEQYF

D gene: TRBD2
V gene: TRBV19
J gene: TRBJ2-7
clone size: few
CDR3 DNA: TGTGCCAGTAGTATGGTGGACGCGGGGGACGACGAGCAGTACTTC
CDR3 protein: CASSMVDAGDDEQYF

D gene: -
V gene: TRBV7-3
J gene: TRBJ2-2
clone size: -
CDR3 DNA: TGTGCCAGCAGCTTAACCTCCGGCAGGGCAAACACCGGGGAGCTGTTTTTT
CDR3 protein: CASSLTSGRANTGELFF

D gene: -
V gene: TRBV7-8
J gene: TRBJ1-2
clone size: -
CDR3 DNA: TGTGCCAGCAGCGAGCAACAAGAGGGTGGCTACACCTTC
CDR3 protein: CASSEQQEGGYTF

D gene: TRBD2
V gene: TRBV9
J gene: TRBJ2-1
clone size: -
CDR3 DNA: TGTGCCAGCAGCGATAGCGGGAGGAACTACAATGAGCAGTTCTTC
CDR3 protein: CASSDSGRNYNEQFF

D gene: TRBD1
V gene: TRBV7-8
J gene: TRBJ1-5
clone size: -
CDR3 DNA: TGTGCCAGCAGCCCCCGGACAGGGCGGCCCAATCAGCCCCAGCATTTT
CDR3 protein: CASSPRTGRPNQPQHF

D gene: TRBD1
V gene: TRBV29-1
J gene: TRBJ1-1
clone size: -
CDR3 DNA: TGCAGCGTCGCCACCACAGGGGGCCCCCCTGAAGCTTTCTTT
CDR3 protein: CSVATTGGPPEAFF

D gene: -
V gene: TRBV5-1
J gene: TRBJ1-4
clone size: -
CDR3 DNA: TGCGCCAGCAGCTTGATTGGCACGGCGGGTGAAAAACTGTTTTTT
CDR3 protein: CASSLIGTAGEKLFF

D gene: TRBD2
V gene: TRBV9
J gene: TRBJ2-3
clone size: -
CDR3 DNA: TGTGCCAGCAGCCCTTCTTCTGGCGGGGGGCGGTCAGATACGCAGTATTTT
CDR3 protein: CASSPSSGGGRSDTQYF

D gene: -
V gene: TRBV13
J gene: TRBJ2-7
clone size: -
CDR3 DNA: TGTGCCAGCAGCTCGAACAGGCGAACCTACGAGCAGTACTTC
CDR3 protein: CASSSNRRTYEQYF

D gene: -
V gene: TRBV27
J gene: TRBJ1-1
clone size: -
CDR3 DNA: TGTGCCAGCAGTCCGACAGGCCACACTGAAGCTTTCTTT
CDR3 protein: CASSPTGHTEAFF

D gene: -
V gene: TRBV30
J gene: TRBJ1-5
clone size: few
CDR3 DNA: TGTGCCTGGAGTAGGACTCAAGGGCCCCAGCATTTT
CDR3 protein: CAWSRTQGPQHF

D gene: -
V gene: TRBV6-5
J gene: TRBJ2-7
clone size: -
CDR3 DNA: TGTGCCAGCAGTTACTCGAGTAGCCATGTCGGGCAGTACTTC
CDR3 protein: CASSYSSSHVGQYF

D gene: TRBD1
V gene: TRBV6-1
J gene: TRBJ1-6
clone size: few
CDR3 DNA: TGTGCCAGCAGGACAGGGGAAAATTCACCCCTCCACTTT
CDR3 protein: CASRTGENSPLHF

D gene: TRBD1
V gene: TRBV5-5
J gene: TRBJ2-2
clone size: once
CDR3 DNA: TGTGCCAGCAGCGCCGGGACAGGGAATCGGGAGCTGTTTTTT
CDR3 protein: CASSAGTGNRELFF

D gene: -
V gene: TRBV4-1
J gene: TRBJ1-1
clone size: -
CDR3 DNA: TGCGCCAGCAGCCAAGATAGGCGGAGGGGATTTAGCACTGAAGCTTTCTTT
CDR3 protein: CASSQDRRRGFSTEAFF

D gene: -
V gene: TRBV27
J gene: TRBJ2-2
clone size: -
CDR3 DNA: TGTGCCAGCAGATCAGGGTGGAACACCGGGGAGCTGTTTTTT
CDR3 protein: CASRSGWNTGELFF

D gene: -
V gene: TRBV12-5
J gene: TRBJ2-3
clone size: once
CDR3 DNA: TGTGCTAGTGGTTTGGTAGCAGGTTATCTCACAGATACGCAGTATTTT
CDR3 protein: CASGLVAGYLTDTQYF

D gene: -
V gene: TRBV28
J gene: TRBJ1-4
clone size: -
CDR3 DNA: TGTGCCAGCAGTTTGGAGCAGTCTAATGAAAAACTGTTTTTT
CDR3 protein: CASSLEQSNEKLFF

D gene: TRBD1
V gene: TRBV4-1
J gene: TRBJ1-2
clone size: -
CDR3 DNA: TGCGCCAGCAGCGGACAGGGTACGTTCGGCTACACCTTC
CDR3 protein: CASSGQGTFGYTF

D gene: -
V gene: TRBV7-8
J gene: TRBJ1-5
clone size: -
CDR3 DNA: TGTGCCAGCAGCCCCCGACTGTCTCAAAATCAGCCCCAGCATTTT
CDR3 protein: CASSPRLSQNQPQHF

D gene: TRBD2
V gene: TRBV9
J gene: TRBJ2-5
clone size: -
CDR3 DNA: TGTGCCAGCAGCGTAGCGCGGGGGGCCGTACTAGAGAACCAAGAGACCCAGTACTTC
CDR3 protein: CASSVARGAVLENQETQYF

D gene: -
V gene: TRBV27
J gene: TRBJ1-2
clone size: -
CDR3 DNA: TGTGCCAGCAGTCTCCCGGACGGAGGCTATGGCTACACCTTC
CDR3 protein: CASSLPDGGYGYTF

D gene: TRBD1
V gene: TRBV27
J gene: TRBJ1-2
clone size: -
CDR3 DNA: TGTGCCATCTGGGACAGGGGTAATGGCTACACCTTC
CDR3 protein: CAIWDRGNGYTF

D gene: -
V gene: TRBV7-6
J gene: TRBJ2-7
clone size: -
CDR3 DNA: TGTGCCAGCAGCTTAGCCCGCAGGGCCCACGAGCAGTACTTC
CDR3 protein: CASSLARRAHEQYF

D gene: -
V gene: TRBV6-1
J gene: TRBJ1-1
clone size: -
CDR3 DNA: TGTGCCATCGTAGCCGGGGTCGCTGAAGCTTTCTTT
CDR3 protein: CAIVAGVAEAFF

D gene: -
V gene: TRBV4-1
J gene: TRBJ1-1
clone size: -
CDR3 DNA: TGCGCCAGCAGCCAAACTTTCCATGGGGCCGCTTCCACTGAAGCTTTCTTT
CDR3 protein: CASSQTFHGAASTEAFF

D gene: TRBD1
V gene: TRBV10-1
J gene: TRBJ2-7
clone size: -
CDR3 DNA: TGCGCCAGCAGTGAGTCGGGACAGACCTACGAGCAGTACTTC
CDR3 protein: CASSESGQTYEQYF

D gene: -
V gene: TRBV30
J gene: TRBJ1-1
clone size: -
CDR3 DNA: TGTGCCTGTTCAGGGGCCCTGAACACTGAAGCTTTCTTT
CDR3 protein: CACSGALNTEAFF

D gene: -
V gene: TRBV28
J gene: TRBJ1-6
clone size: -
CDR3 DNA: TGTGCCAGCAGCAGACCGGGAGCCTTGGGACCCCTCCACTTT
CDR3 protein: CASSRPGALGPLHF

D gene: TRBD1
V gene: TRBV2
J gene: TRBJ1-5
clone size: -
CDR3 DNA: TGTGCCAGCAGTGAAGGATTGACAGGGGCACAGCCCCAGCATTTT
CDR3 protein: CASSEGLTGAQPQHF

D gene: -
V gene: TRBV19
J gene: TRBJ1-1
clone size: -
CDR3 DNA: TGTGCCAGTAGTACCGAAGGCTTAGGAGTAATCACTGAAGCTTTCTTT
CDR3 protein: CASSTEGLGVITEAFF

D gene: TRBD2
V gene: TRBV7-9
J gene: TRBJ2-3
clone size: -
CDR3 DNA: TGTGCCAGCGGCCGAGGGCGGGGGTTCACAGATACGCAGTATTTT
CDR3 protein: CASGRGRGFTDTQYF

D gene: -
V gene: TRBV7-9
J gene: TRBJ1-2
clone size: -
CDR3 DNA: TGTGCCAGCAGCGCCGCCGCCGGGGTACCTAACTATGGCTACACCTTC
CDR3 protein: CASSAAAGVPNYGYTF

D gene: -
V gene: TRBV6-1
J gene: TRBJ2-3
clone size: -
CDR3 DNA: TGTGCCGTCCGCCGCGACTATACTCGCACAGATACGCAGTATTTT
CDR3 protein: CAVRRDYTRTDTQYF

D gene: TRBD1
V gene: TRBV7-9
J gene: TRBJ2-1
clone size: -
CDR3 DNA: TGTGCCAGCGGGCGGACAGGGGACAATGAGCAGTTCTTC
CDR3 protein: CASGRTGDNEQFF

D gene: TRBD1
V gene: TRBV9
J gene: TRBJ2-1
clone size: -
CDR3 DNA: TGTGCCAGCAGCGTGGGGACAGTCATCCCCTACAATGAGCAGTTCTTC
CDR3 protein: CASSVGTVIPYNEQFF

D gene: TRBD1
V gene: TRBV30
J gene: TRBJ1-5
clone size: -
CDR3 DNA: TGTGCCTGGAGTCCAATAAGGGGGCGCGGGAGCAATCAGCCCCAGCATTTT
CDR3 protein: CAWSPIRGRGSNQPQHF

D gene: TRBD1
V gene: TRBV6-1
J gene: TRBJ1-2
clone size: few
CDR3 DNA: TGTGCCAGCAGCTATACCGGAGGGACAGGGTATGGCTACACCTTC
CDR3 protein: CASSYTGGTGYGYTF

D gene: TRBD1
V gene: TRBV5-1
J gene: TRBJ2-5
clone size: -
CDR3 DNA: TGCGCCAGCAGCCCTGGGACAGTCCAAGAGACCCAGTACTTC
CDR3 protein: CASSPGTVQETQYF

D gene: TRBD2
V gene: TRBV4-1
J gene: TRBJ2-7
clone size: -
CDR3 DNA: TGCGCCAGCAGCCACCGACTAGCCGGTGAGCAGTACTTC
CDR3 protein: CASSHRLAGEQYF

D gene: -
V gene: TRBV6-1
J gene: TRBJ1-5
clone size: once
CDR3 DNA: TGTGCCAGCAGTGAAGAGGCTGGGGGCGTGGGACAGCCCCAGCATTTT
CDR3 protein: CASSEEAGGVGQPQHF

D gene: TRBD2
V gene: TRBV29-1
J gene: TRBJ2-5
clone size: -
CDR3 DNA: TGCAGCGTTGAAGAAGGAGCGGGGGTTCAAGAGACCCAGTACTTC
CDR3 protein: CSVEEGAGVQETQYF

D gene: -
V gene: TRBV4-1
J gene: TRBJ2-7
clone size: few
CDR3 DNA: TGCGCCAGCAGCCGCGGTCCCGGAGTAGGCTACGAGCAGTACTTC
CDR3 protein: CASSRGPGVGYEQYF

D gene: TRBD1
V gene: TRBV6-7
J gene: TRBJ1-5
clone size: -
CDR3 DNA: TGTGCCAGCAGTTACTACGAGCCGGGACAGGGCGATTATAGCAATCAGCCCCAGCATTTT
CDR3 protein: CASSYYEPGQGDYSNQPQHF

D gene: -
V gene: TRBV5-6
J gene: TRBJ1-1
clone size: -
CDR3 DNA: TGTGCCAGCAGCTCCGGTTATCCCGGCACTGAAGCTTTCTTT
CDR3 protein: CASSSGYPGTEAFF

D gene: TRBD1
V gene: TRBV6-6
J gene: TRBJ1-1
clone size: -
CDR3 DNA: TGTGCCAGCAGTAAGTCAAACAGGGGATTCGATGAAGCTTTCTTT
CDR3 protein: CASSKSNRGFDEAFF